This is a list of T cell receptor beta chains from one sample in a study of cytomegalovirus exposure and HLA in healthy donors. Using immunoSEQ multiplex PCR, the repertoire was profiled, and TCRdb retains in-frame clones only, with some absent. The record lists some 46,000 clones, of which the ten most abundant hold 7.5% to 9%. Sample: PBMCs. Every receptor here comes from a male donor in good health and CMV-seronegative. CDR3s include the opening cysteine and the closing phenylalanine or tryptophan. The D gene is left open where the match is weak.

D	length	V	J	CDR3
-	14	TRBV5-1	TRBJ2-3	CASRAESGADTQYF
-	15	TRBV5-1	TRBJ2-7	CASRIAAHSAYEQYF
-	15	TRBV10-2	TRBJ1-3	CASRRDGSIGNTIYF
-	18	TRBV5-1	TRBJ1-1	CASSSPTGGMLRDTEAFF
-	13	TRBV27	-	CASSYQGPNEQYF
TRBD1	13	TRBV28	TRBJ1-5	CASGGQGGQPQHF
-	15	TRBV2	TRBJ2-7	CASSGGTKAKYEQYF
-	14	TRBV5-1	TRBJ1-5	CASSLGGSNQPQHF
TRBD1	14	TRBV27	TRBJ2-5	CASSATGSEETQYF
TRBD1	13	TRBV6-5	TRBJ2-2	CASSRDRVGELFF
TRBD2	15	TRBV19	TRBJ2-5	CASRSLAGGQETQYF
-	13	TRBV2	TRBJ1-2	CASSEGEGWGYTF
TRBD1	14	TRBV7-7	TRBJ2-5	CASSPRDSQETQYF
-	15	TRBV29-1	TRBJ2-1	CSVEDASGPYNEQFF
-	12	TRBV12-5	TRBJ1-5	CASAPGFQPQHF
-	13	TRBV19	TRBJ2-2	CASSRGGTGELFF
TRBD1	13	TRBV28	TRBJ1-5	CASRSDRAQPQHF
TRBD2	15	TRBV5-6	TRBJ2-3	CASSTAGLATDTQYF
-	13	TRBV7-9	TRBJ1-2	CASSFSGSGGYTF
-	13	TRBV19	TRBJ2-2	CASSIDPSGELFF
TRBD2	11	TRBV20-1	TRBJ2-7	CSASGGYEQYF
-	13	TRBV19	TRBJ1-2	CASKKGLYYGYTF
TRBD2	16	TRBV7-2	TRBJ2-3	CASSLVGTSGGVTQYF
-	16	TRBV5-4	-	CATSMEAGRRSYEQYF
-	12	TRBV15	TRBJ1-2	CATSGANYGYTF
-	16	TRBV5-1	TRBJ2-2	CASSLTPGLNTGELFF
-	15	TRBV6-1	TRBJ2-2	CASSGQDNLSGELFF
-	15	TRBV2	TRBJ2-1	CASSSDTTIYNEQFF
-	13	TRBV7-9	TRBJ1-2	CASSPEQVNSYTF
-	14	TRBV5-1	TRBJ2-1	CASSLAGENNEQFF
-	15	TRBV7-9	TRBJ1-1	CASSLVGPAGLGAFF
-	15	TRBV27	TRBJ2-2	CASRSGGASIGELFF
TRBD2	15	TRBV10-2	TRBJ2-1	CASSVAAGGPNEQFF
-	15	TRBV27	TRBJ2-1	CATCPGTGPYNEQFF
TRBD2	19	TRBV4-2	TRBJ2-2	CASSHVGLAGGSRTGELFF
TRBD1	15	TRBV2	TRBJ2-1	CASRRTGSTYNEQFF
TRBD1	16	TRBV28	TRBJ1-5	CASSPSQGALGQPQHF